A selection of T cell receptor beta chains follows, all from one sample in a study of blood T cell repertoires in COVID-19. TCRdb keeps only in-frame clones here, not all; method: immunoSEQ multiplex PCR. This sample yields approximately 280,000 clones, of which roughly 89% are seen a single time; about 4.6% belongs to the top ten. Sequenced material: peripheral blood. These receptors were taken from a man in his forties with acute or convalescent COVID-19. CDR3s include the opening cysteine and the closing phenylalanine or tryptophan. D genes are given only for firm matches. Size is stated for part of the rows, as once, few or many counts, or as a class when the clone is expanded.

abundance,d_gene,v_gene,j_gene,CDR3nt,CDR3aa
.,TRBD2,TRBV11-1,TRBJ2-7,TGTGCCAGCAGCCCACCCAGCGGGGGGGTCTCCTACGAGCAGTACTTC,CASSPPSGGVSYEQYF
.,.,TRBV10-1,TRBJ2-2,TGCGCCAGCAGTGAGGGACAGGGAGGGACCGGGGAGCTGTTTTTT,CASSEGQGGTGELFF
.,TRBD1,TRBV18,TRBJ1-2,TGTGCCAGCTCGCCCGGGGGACAGGGGGTGCATGGCTACACCTTC,CASSPGGQGVHGYTF
once,.,TRBV24-1,TRBJ1-1,TGTGCCACCAGTGATTACTGGGGCAGGACAGCTTTCTTT,CATSDYWGRTAFF
.,.,TRBV10-3,TRBJ1-1,TGTGCCATCAGTGAGTCGAAGGGGTCTGAAGCTTTCTTT,CAISESKGSEAFF
.,.,TRBV5-1,TRBJ2-3,TGCGCCAGCAGTCGGGGGACCACAGATACGCAGTATTTT,CASSRGTTDTQYF
once,.,TRBV5-1,TRBJ1-5,TGCGCCAGCAGCTTGGAAGGAGGCAATCAGCCCCAGCATTTT,CASSLEGGNQPQHF
.,.,TRBV6-6,TRBJ2-2,TGTGCCAGCAGTTACGGGCCAGGGTTCGGGGAGCTGTTTTTT,CASSYGPGFGELFF
.,.,TRBV12-5,TRBJ2-6,TGTGCTAGTGGCCCCGACAGCTCTGGGGCCAACGTCCTGACTTTC,CASGPDSSGANVLTF
.,TRBD1,TRBV11-2,TRBJ1-1,TGTGCCAGCAGCTTAGCAGGGACAGACACTGAAGCTTTCTTT,CASSLAGTDTEAFF
.,TRBD1,TRBV5-1,TRBJ1-2,TGCGCCAGCAGCCCCCCGACAGGGGGCATCTATGGCTACACCTTC,CASSPPTGGIYGYTF
.,TRBD1,TRBV27,TRBJ2-1,TGTGCCAGCAGTTGGACAGGGCCCTACAATGAGCAGTTCTTC,CASSWTGPYNEQFF
.,.,TRBV28,TRBJ1-2,TGTGCCAGCAGTTTTATACAGGGCTATGGCTACACCTTC,CASSFIQGYGYTF
few,TRBD2,TRBV12-3/TRBV12-4,TRBJ2-3,TGTGCCAGCAGTTTATTGGAGCGGGAGCGGTATTTT,CASSLLERERYF
.,TRBD2,TRBV5-8,TRBJ2-1,TGTGCCAGCATTGGCGGGGGTAATGAGCAGTTCTTC,CASIGGGNEQFF
.,.,TRBV4-1,TRBJ2-7,TGCGCCAGCAGCCAAGATCTAGGATACGAGCAGTACTTC,CASSQDLGYEQYF
.,.,TRBV7-9,TRBJ2-7,TGTGCCAGCAGCTTCGGGACCTACGAGCAGTACTTC,CASSFGTYEQYF
.,.,TRBV18,TRBJ1-1,TGTGCCAGCTCACCCTCGACAGCCATGAACACTGAAGCTTTCTTT,CASSPSTAMNTEAFF
.,TRBD2,TRBV5-4,TRBJ2-3,TGTGCCAGCAGCTTGACTAGCGGGAGCACAGATACGCAGTATTTT,CASSLTSGSTDTQYF
once,.,TRBV19,TRBJ2-1,TGTGCCAGTAGTACTAGGAGGACCCGCGATGACAATGAGCAGTTCTTC,CASSTRRTRDDNEQFF
.,.,TRBV5-6,TRBJ1-1,TGTGCCAGCAGCTTGGCGACTGAAGCTTTCTTT,CASSLATEAFF
.,TRBD1,TRBV19,TRBJ2-7,TGTGCCAGTAGTATCCAGGGGGATATCTACGAGCAGTACTTC,CASSIQGDIYEQYF
.,.,TRBV11-2,TRBJ2-7,TGTGCCAGCAGCGGCGGGTGGCGGGGCTACGAGCAGTACTTC,CASSGGWRGYEQYF
.,.,TRBV2,TRBJ1-6,TGTGCCAGCAGTGTCGCGTCAGGTCTACTCAATTCACCCCTCCACTTT,CASSVASGLLNSPLHF
.,.,TRBV30,TRBJ1-4,TGTGCCTGGAGTACCTCTACCAATGAAAAACTGTTTTTT,CAWSTSTNEKLFF
.,.,TRBV24-1,TRBJ1-2,TGTGCCACCAGTGACCCACAGGGTATCTATGGCTACACCTTC,CATSDPQGIYGYTF
.,TRBD1,TRBV5-1,TRBJ1-2,TGCGCCACTACGACAGGGCCGACTAACTATGGCTACACCTTC,CATTTGPTNYGYTF
.,TRBD1,TRBV27,TRBJ1-5,TGTGCCAGCAGTCCGACGGGGGACAGGGGCCCTTATAGCAATCAGCCCCAGCATTTT,CASSPTGDRGPYSNQPQHF
.,TRBD2,TRBV4-2,TRBJ2-3,TGTGCCAGCAGCCAAGATTCACTAGCGGGGGAAACCACAGATACGCAGTATTTT,CASSQDSLAGETTDTQYF
.,.,TRBV30,TRBJ2-2,TGTGCCTGGAGTGTATGGGGAGCCGGGGAGCTGTTTTTT,CAWSVWGAGELFF
.,.,TRBV6-6,TRBJ2-7,TGTGCCAGCAGTTACCCGGGGGGCCCCACCTACGAGCAGTACTTC,CASSYPGGPTYEQYF
.,.,TRBV5-1,TRBJ1-1,TGCGCCAGCAGCTTGGCGGGACATTGGTTGAACACTGAAGCTTTCTTT,CASSLAGHWLNTEAFF